This TCR beta chain emerged from a study of response to subunit inactivated influenza vaccine. Study-wide results and limits: The authors put forward the suggestion that each seasonal influenza vaccination may bring in only a limited number of new T cells.

Comments on this clonotype: The antigen remains undetermined.

The CDR3 length is 15 residues. The ends were cut back, 0 bases at V and 7 bases at J, with 15 bases in the middle. Germline values: CDR1 LGHNA, CDR2 YSLEER. TCRdb fed the RT-PCR reads into MiXCR, producing one record per CDR3 protein. The sample lists a few hundred thousand distinct CDR3 sequences; about 20% were seen once. V is TRBV4-3 and J is TRBJ1-2; weak D call: TRBD1 (5 bases). This specimen was PBMCs from blood, taken 21 months after vaccination. The origin of this receptor is a man in his fifties or sixties who received an inactivated influenza vaccine. CDR3 sequence reads: CASSQDDFMRGGYTF. The CDR3 DNA follows: TGCGCCAGCAGCCAAGATGATTTCATGAGGGGTGGCTACACCTTC.